These T cell receptor beta chains were read from a single sample in a study of early T cells in non-severe SARS-CoV-2 infection. TCRdb itself ran the 5' RACE reads through MiXCR, one entry per CDR3 protein. The repertoire holds roughly 58,000 distinct CDR3 sequences, with roughly an eighth as singletons. Material: whole blood. The receptors were sampled from an adult who was a healthcare worker with PCR-confirmed SARS-CoV-2 infection or an uninfected control (not recorded which). CDR3s include the opening cysteine and the closing phenylalanine or tryptophan. A D gene is named only where the DNA matches it firmly. The size entry is marked missing in some rows and otherwise reads once, few, many or a size class.

>TRBV9|-|TRBJ1-2|16|-
TGTGCCAGCAGCGTAGATCCAGGCCCCGTAAGAGATGGCTACACCTTC
CASSVDPGPVRDGYTF
>TRBV19|TRBD1|TRBJ1-1|17|many
TGTGCCAGTAGTATCCCCCAGGACAGGGGGCGAGAGTCTGAAGCTTTCTTT
CASSIPQDRGRESEAFF
>TRBV7-2|-|TRBJ1-2|14|few
TGTGCCAGCAGCTCAATAGTCGGCGTCTATGGCTACACCTTC
CASSSIVGVYGYTF
>TRBV12-3/TRBV12-4|-|TRBJ1-2|13|-
TGTGCCAGCAGTCTCGGACCGCGCTATGGCTACACCTTC
CASSLGPRYGYTF
>TRBV5-1|-|TRBJ2-1|17|-
TGCGCCAGCAGCGCGGGGCAATCTATATCCTCCTACAATGAGCAGTTCTTC
CASSAGQSISSYNEQFF
>TRBV20-1|-|TRBJ2-1|17|few
TGCAGTGCTGAGGGGGTTAGCGGGCAAAGCTCCTACAATGAGCAGTTCTTC
CSAEGVSGQSSYNEQFF
>TRBV5-5|-|TRBJ2-1|13|-
TGTGCCAGCAGCTTGGACAGAAACAATGAGCAGTTCTTC
CASSLDRNNEQFF
>TRBV3-1|TRBD2|TRBJ2-3|16|many
TGTGCCAGCAGCCGACTAGCGGGGGCGGCCACAGATACGCAGTATTTT
CASSRLAGAATDTQYF
>TRBV29-1|-|TRBJ2-5|12|many
TGCAGCGCGAGGGGGGGGGAAGAGACCCAGTACTTC
CSARGGEETQYF
>TRBV5-4|-|TRBJ2-3|13|few
TGTGCCAGCAGCGCCCTAGTGACAGATACGCAGTATTTT
CASSALVTDTQYF
>TRBV29-1|-|TRBJ2-3|10|-
TGCAGCGTTGCGGGGGCCTCTGAGTATTTT
CSVAGASEYF
>TRBV6-2/TRBV6-3|-|TRBJ2-5|16|few
TGTGCCAGCAGTTGGGGACAACACCATATCCAAGAGACCCAGTACTTC
CASSWGQHHIQETQYF
>TRBV13|-|TRBJ1-1|13|many
TGTGCCAGCAGCTCTGGGCGGAACACTGAAGCTTTCTTT
CASSSGRNTEAFF
>TRBV29-1|-|TRBJ2-1|12|few
TGCACCACGTCGAAGAGGGGGGATGAGCAGTTCTTC
CTTSKRGDEQFF
>TRBV7-8|-|TRBJ1-3|17|many
TGTGCCAGCAGCCGCGCCAGGCTGGGGCTTGGTGGAAACACCATATATTTT
CASSRARLGLGGNTIYF
>TRBV29-1|-|TRBJ2-3|15|many
TGCAGCATTCTAACCCGACGGGCGAGCACAGATACGCAGTATTTT
CSILTRRASTDTQYF
>TRBV7-8|-|TRBJ1-2|12|many
TGTGCCAGCAGCCTCGATATCTATGGCTACACCTTC
CASSLDIYGYTF
>TRBV20-1|-|TRBJ1-1|15|few
TGCAGTGCTAGCCCCAGGGAAGGGGTATATACTGAAGCTTTCTTT
CSASPREGVYTEAFF
>TRBV7-9|-|TRBJ2-7|17|-
TGTACCAGCAGCTTAAGGGTGGGGTCTAGTAGGGCCTACGAGCAGTACTTC
CTSSLRVGSSRAYEQYF
>TRBV10-1|TRBD1|TRBJ2-1|15|many
TGCGCCAGCAGTCAGGGACAGGGGGCGAACAATGAGCAGTTCTTC
CASSQGQGANNEQFF
>TRBV7-9|-|TRBJ2-3|15|many
TGTGCCAGCAGCTTCGGGACGCTAATCACAGATACGCAGTATTTT
CASSFGTLITDTQYF
>TRBV20-1|-|TRBJ2-7|12|-
TGCAGTGCCCCGACAGGTTCCTACGAGCAGTACTTC
CSAPTGSYEQYF
>TRBV9|TRBD2|TRBJ2-3|16|-
TGTGCCAGCAACGTAGCCCACAGCGGGGGCCCAGATACGCAGTATTTT
CASNVAHSGGPDTQYF
>TRBV2|-|TRBJ2-7|13|many
TGTGCCAGCAAGGACACCAACTCCTACGAGCAGTACTTC
CASKDTNSYEQYF